Listed below are T cell receptor beta chains from one sample, sequenced in a study of T cells after yellow fever vaccination. TCRdb re-called the 5' RACE reads through MiXCR, storing one row per CDR3 protein. The repertoire holds about 140,000 distinct CDR3 sequences, approximately 6.6% seen once, with 0.55% to 0.7% in the top ten. Specimen: CD4+ T cells sorted from PBMCs, collected 10 days after the yellow fever booster vaccination. The source is a man aged 30-40 years who received the YFV17D yellow fever vaccine. CDR3s include the opening cysteine and the closing phenylalanine or tryptophan. The order of the fields is J gene, V gene, CDR3 protein.

J gene: TRBJ2-2; V gene: TRBV9; CDR3 protein: CASSVRGQINTGELFF
J gene: TRBJ2-5; V gene: TRBV20-1; CDR3 protein: CSARDRRLQETQYF
J gene: TRBJ2-1; V gene: TRBV25-1; CDR3 protein: CASAQTGVLAGGNEQFF
J gene: TRBJ2-5; V gene: TRBV20-1; CDR3 protein: CSAPRGGRTETQYF
J gene: TRBJ2-7; V gene: TRBV11-2; CDR3 protein: CASSPDGGTYEQYF
J gene: TRBJ2-3; V gene: TRBV20-1; CDR3 protein: CSASRSGSTDTQYF
J gene: TRBJ1-2; V gene: TRBV4-3; CDR3 protein: CASSQAPTGDYGYTF
J gene: TRBJ2-2; V gene: TRBV7-2; CDR3 protein: CASSLAKGTGELFF
J gene: TRBJ2-5; V gene: TRBV7-6; CDR3 protein: CASSPGRDRETQYF
J gene: TRBJ2-1; V gene: TRBV6-2/TRBV6-3; CDR3 protein: CASSQRNEQFF